Listed below are T cell receptor beta chains from one sample, sequenced in a study of CXCR3-negative and CXCR3-positive naive CD8 T cells. TCRdb reprocessed the 5' RACE reads, with one entry per CDR3 protein and no DNA. Its clone listing holds thousands of distinct CDR3 sequences. Sequenced: naive CXCR3- CD8+ T cells from blood. The receptors here all came from a human donor in good health. Some clones in this sample may be carry-over from other donors' samples. Each CDR3 is given with its conserved first and last residue. Fields, in order: J gene, clone size, V gene, CDR3 protein. Clone size is shown for a subset of rows, as once, few, many or a class of expanded clone.

j_gene: TRBJ2-3; abundance: .; v_gene: TRBV6-6; CDR3aa: CASLPSRDTQYF
j_gene: TRBJ2-7; abundance: .; v_gene: TRBV13; CDR3aa: CASSLSGRAYEQYF
j_gene: TRBJ1-5; abundance: medium-sized; v_gene: TRBV5-4; CDR3aa: CASSLDGTSVGAQHF
j_gene: TRBJ1-2; abundance: medium-sized; v_gene: TRBV20-1; CDR3aa: CSARDGDNYGYTF
j_gene: TRBJ2-4; abundance: .; v_gene: TRBV29-1; CDR3aa: CSVEDRRGAEAKNIQYF
j_gene: TRBJ2-1; abundance: medium-sized; v_gene: TRBV2; CDR3aa: CASTSVSDTGRNEQFF
j_gene: TRBJ1-2; abundance: medium-sized; v_gene: TRBV5-5; CDR3aa: CASSLAGGVNGYTF
j_gene: TRBJ2-1; abundance: medium-sized; v_gene: TRBV29-1; CDR3aa: CSVEDPTSGLNEQFF
j_gene: TRBJ2-7; abundance: medium-sized; v_gene: TRBV29-1; CDR3aa: CSVEDQGYEQYF
j_gene: TRBJ2-7; abundance: .; v_gene: TRBV14; CDR3aa: CASSQVSGGAYEQYF
j_gene: TRBJ2-5; abundance: .; v_gene: TRBV11-2; CDR3aa: CASSFWTEKETQYF
j_gene: TRBJ2-7; abundance: .; v_gene: TRBV7-2; CDR3aa: CASSLRDGQRYEQYF
j_gene: TRBJ2-7; abundance: .; v_gene: TRBV4-1; CDR3aa: CASSQGIGVYEQYF
j_gene: TRBJ2-3; abundance: .; v_gene: TRBV6-5; CDR3aa: CASTKGLATDTQYF
j_gene: TRBJ2-3; abundance: .; v_gene: TRBV29-1; CDR3aa: CSVEGSGFTDTQYF
j_gene: TRBJ2-7; abundance: .; v_gene: TRBV29-1; CDR3aa: CSVVLAGEIRVNEQYF
j_gene: TRBJ1-5; abundance: medium-sized; v_gene: TRBV15; CDR3aa: CATSRDRGGSGQPQHF
j_gene: TRBJ2-1; abundance: medium-sized; v_gene: TRBV20-1; CDR3aa: CSADLPGLDNEQFF
j_gene: TRBJ2-7; abundance: .; v_gene: TRBV4-1; CDR3aa: CASSRSLAGGYSYEQYF
j_gene: TRBJ2-7; abundance: .; v_gene: TRBV5-1; CDR3aa: CASSLSQGAYYEQYF
j_gene: TRBJ1-1; abundance: .; v_gene: TRBV29-1; CDR3aa: CSVEGSAEAFF
j_gene: TRBJ2-7; abundance: .; v_gene: TRBV4-3; CDR3aa: CASSQDSGMSGEQYF
j_gene: TRBJ1-1; abundance: .; v_gene: TRBV7-9; CDR3aa: CASSFMAGDGFF
j_gene: TRBJ2-5; abundance: medium-sized; v_gene: TRBV29-1; CDR3aa: CSVVLREKETQYF
j_gene: TRBJ2-7; abundance: medium-sized; v_gene: TRBV10-3; CDR3aa: CATRGGTNSYEQYF
j_gene: TRBJ1-1; abundance: .; v_gene: TRBV7-8; CDR3aa: CASCLGRNTEAFF
j_gene: TRBJ1-1; abundance: .; v_gene: TRBV20-1; CDR3aa: CSARANTGTEAFF
j_gene: TRBJ1-2; abundance: .; v_gene: TRBV20-1; CDR3aa: CSARELSNYGYTF
j_gene: TRBJ1-5; abundance: medium-sized; v_gene: TRBV30; CDR3aa: CAWGDDSNQPQHF
j_gene: TRBJ2-7; abundance: medium-sized; v_gene: TRBV6-5; CDR3aa: CASSYSPPLGGIYEQYF
j_gene: TRBJ2-1; abundance: medium-sized; v_gene: TRBV29-1; CDR3aa: CSVVMTGHYEQFF
j_gene: TRBJ1-5; abundance: medium-sized; v_gene: TRBV7-2; CDR3aa: CASSTDWKMNQPQHF
j_gene: TRBJ2-1; abundance: medium-sized; v_gene: TRBV29-1; CDR3aa: CSVDTSGGYNEQFF
j_gene: TRBJ2-7; abundance: medium-sized; v_gene: TRBV2; CDR3aa: CASSELQGAFEQYF
j_gene: TRBJ1-1; abundance: medium-sized; v_gene: TRBV5-6; CDR3aa: CASSSQGQGGTEAFF
j_gene: TRBJ2-2; abundance: medium-sized; v_gene: TRBV29-1; CDR3aa: CSVEEAGLDTGELFF
j_gene: TRBJ1-1; abundance: medium-sized; v_gene: TRBV7-9; CDR3aa: CASSLRTDGRTEAFF
j_gene: TRBJ2-1; abundance: .; v_gene: TRBV12-3/TRBV12-4; CDR3aa: CASSLSGGYNEQFF
j_gene: TRBJ2-3; abundance: .; v_gene: TRBV2; CDR3aa: CASLLESTDTQYF
j_gene: TRBJ1-1; abundance: medium-sized; v_gene: TRBV7-2; CDR3aa: CASSSREGVTEAFF
j_gene: TRBJ2-7; abundance: medium-sized; v_gene: TRBV20-1; CDR3aa: CSASILGQGAYEQYF
j_gene: TRBJ1-1; abundance: .; v_gene: TRBV29-1; CDR3aa: CSVPTGGMNTEAFF
j_gene: TRBJ1-5; abundance: medium-sized; v_gene: TRBV6-1; CDR3aa: CASSEGQEYNQPQHF
j_gene: TRBJ2-3; abundance: medium-sized; v_gene: TRBV12-3/TRBV12-4; CDR3aa: CASMRRDRDPDTQYF
j_gene: TRBJ2-7; abundance: .; v_gene: TRBV5-5; CDR3aa: CASSHPETPGGYEQYF
j_gene: TRBJ2-3; abundance: medium-sized; v_gene: TRBV7-8; CDR3aa: CASSLEVGGLSTDTQYF
j_gene: TRBJ1-6; abundance: .; v_gene: TRBV5-1; CDR3aa: CASSLGQDNSPLHF
j_gene: TRBJ2-1; abundance: .; v_gene: TRBV3-1; CDR3aa: CASSQLEPYNEQFF
j_gene: TRBJ2-5; abundance: .; v_gene: TRBV7-9; CDR3aa: CASSPSTDQETQYF
j_gene: TRBJ2-1; abundance: .; v_gene: TRBV5-1; CDR3aa: CASSLSRANEQFF
j_gene: TRBJ2-7; abundance: medium-sized; v_gene: TRBV11-2; CDR3aa: CASSPGTGGYEQYF
j_gene: TRBJ2-1; abundance: .; v_gene: TRBV20-1; CDR3aa: CSAGDPRDEMRGEQFF